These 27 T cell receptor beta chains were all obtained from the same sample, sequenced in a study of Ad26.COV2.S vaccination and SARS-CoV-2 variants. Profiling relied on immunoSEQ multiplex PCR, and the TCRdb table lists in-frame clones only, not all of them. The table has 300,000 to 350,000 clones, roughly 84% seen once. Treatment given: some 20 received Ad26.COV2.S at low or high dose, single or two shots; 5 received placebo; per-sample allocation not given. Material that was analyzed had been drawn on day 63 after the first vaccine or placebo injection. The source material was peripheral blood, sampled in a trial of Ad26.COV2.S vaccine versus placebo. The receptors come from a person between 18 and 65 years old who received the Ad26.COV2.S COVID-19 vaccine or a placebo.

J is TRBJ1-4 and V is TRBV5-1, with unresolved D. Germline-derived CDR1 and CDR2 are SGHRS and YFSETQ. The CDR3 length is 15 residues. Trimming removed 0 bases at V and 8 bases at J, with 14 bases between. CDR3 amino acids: CASSLANPLREKLFF. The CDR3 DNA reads TGCGCCAGCAGCTTGGCTAACCCCTTACGCGAAAAACTGTTTTTT.

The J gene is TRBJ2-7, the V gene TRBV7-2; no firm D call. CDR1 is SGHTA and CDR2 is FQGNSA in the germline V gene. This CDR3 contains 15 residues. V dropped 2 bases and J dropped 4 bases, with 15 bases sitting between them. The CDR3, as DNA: TGTGCCAGCAGCTTAATCCGGGCAGTCGTTTACGAGCAGTACTTC. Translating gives CASSLIRAVVYEQYF.

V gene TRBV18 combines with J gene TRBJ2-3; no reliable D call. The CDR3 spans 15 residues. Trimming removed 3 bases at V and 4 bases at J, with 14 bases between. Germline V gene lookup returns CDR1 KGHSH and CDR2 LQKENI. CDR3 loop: CASSPLPGSPDTQYF. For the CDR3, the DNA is TGTGCCAGCTCACCCCTACCTGGATCTCCAGATACGCAGTATTTT.

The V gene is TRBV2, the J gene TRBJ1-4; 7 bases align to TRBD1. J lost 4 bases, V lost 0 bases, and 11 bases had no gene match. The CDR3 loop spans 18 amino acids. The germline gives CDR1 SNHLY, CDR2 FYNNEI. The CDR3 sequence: CASSEAPLYTGVNEKLFF. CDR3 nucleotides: TGTGCCAGCAGTGAAGCCCCGTTATATACAGGGGTTAATGAAAAACTGTTTTTT.

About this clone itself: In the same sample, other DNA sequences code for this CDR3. CDR3 DNA sequence: TGTGCCAGCAGCGTTCCCTCTGGAAACACCATATATTTT. This gives the protein CASSVPSGNTIYF. V is TRBV9 and J is TRBJ1-3, with D uncertain. Germline CDR1 and CDR2: SGDLS and YYNGEE. The CDR3 is made up of 13 amino acids. Trimming removed 2 bases at V and 0 bases at J, with 3 bases between. The variable domain in full, with the rest retrieved from reference TRBV9 and TRBJ1-3, is DSGVTQTPKHLITATGQRVTLRCSPRSGDLSVYWYQQSLDQGLQFLIQYYNGEERAKGNILERFSAQQFPDLHSELNLSSLELGDSALYFCASSVPSGNTIYFGEGSWLTVV.

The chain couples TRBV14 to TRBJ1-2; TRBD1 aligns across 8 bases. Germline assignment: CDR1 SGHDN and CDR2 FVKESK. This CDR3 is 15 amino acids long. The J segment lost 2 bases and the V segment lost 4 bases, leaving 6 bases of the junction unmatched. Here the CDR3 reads CASSPRQGQNYGYTF. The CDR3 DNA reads TGTGCCAGCAGCCCCCGACAGGGGCAAAACTATGGCTACACCTTC.

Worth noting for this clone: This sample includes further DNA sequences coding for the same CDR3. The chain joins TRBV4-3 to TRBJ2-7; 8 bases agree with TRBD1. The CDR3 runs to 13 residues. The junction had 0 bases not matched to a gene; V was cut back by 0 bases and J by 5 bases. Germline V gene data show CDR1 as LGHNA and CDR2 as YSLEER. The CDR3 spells CASSQDRGHEQYF. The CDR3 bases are TGCGCCAGCAGCCAAGACAGGGGGCACGAGCAGTACTTC.

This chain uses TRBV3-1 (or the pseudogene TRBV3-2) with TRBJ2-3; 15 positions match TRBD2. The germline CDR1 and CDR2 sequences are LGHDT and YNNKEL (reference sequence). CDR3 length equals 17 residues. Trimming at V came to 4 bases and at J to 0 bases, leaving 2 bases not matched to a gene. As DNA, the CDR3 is TGTGCCAGCAGCCGGACTAGCGGGGGGGCTAGCACAGATACGCAGTATTTT. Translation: CASSRTSGGASTDTQYF.

The chain's CDR3 is CASSFSGGGTDTQYF. In DNA, the CDR3 is TGTGCCAGCAGCTTTAGCGGGGGAGGGACAGATACGCAGTATTTT. The chain joins TRBV11-2 to TRBJ2-3; 9 positions match TRBD2. V dropped 3 bases and J dropped 3; count of bases not matched to a gene: 4. This CDR3 spans 15 amino acids. CDR1 and CDR2 (germline): SGHAT, FQNNGV.

The chain's CDR3 is CASSWLGTGLYEQYF. DNA of the CDR3: TGTGCCAGCAGTTGGCTCGGGACAGGCCTCTACGAGCAGTACTTC. The chain couples TRBV7-8 to TRBJ2-7; 8 nucleotides line up with TRBD1. Germline V gene data show CDR1 as SGHVS and CDR2 as FQNEAQ. The ends lost 6 bases at V and 3 bases at J; junction bases unmatched: 10. The CDR3 runs 15 residues.

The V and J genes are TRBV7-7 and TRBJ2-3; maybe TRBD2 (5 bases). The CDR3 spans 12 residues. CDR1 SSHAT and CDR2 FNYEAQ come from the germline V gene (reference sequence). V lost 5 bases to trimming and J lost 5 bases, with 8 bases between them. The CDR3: CASSPGGDTQYF. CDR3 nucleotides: TGTGCCAGCAGCCCCGGAGGAGATACGCAGTATTTT.

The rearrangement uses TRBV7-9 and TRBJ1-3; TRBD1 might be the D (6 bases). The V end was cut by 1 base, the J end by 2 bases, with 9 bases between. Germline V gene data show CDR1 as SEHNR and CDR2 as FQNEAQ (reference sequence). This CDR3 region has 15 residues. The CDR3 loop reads CASSLVEGAGNTIYF. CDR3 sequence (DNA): TGTGCCAGCAGCTTAGTGGAGGGGGCTGGAAACACCATATATTTT.

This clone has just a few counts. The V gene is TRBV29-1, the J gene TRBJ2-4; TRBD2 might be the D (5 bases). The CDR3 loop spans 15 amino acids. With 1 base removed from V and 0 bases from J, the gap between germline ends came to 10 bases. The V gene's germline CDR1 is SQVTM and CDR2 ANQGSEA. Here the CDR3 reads CSVEGGGLAKNIQYF. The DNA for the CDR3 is TGCAGCGTTGAAGGAGGAGGACTAGCCAAAAACATTCAGTACTTC. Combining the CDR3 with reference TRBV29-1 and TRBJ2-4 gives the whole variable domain SAVISQKPSRDICQRGTSLTIQCQVDSQVTMMFWYRQQPGQSLTLIATANQGSEATYESGFVIDKFPISRPNLTFSTLTVSNMSPEDSSIYLCSVEGGGLAKNIQYFGAGTRLSVL.

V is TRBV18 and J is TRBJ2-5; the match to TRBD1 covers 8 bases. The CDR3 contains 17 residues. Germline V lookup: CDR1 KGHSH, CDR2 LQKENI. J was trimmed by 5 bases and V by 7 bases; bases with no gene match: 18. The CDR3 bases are TGTGCCAGCTTCTTTACAAGGAAGACAGGGGTAGAGGAGACCCAGTACTTC. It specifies CASFFTRKTGVEETQYF.

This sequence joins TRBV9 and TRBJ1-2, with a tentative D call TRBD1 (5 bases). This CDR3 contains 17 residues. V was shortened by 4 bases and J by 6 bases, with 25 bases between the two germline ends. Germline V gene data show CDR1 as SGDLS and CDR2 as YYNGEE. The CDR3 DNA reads TGTGCCAGCAGCTCACTTGGTGGGGACCTCCTTTTGAATGGCTACACCTTC. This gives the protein CASSSLGGDLLLNGYTF. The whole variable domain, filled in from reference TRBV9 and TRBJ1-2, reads DSGVTQTPKHLITATGQRVTLRCSPRSGDLSVYWYQQSLDQGLQFLIQYYNGEERAKGNILERFSAQQFPDLHSELNLSSLELGDSALYFCASSSLGGDLLLNGYTFGSGTRLTVV.

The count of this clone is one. CDR3 coding DNA: TGTGCCAGCAGCTGGGCGGGCGGACAGGGGGGATATGAGCAGTTCTTC. Residues: CASSWAGGQGGYEQFF. The J gene is TRBJ2-1, the V gene TRBV7-2; 10 bases line up with TRBD1. The V gene end was trimmed by 4 bases and the J gene end by 8 bases; junction bases not matched to a gene: 11. This CDR3 has 16 residues. CDR1 is SGHTA, CDR2 FQGNSA, per germline.

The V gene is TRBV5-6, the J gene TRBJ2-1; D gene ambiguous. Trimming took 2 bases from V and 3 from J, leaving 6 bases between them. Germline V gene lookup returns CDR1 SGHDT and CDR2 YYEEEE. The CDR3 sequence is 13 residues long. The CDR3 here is CASSFGSYNEQFF. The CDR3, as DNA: TGTGCCAGCAGCTTTGGCAGCTACAATGAGCAGTTCTTC.

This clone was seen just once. CDR3: CASSSSGGLQETQYF. The CDR3 DNA reads as TGTGCCAGCAGCAGTAGCGGGGGGTTACAAGAGACCCAGTACTTC. The chain is built from TRBV7-2 and TRBJ2-5; TRBD2 agrees at 10 bases. The length of the CDR3 is 15 residues. Germline-derived CDR1 and CDR2 are SGHTA and FQGNSA. The V gene end was trimmed by 5 bases and the J gene end by 2 bases; junction bases not matched to a gene: 5.

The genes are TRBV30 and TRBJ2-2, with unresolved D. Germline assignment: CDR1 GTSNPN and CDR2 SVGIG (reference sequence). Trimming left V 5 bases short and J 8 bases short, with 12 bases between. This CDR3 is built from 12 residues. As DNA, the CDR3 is TGTGCCTGGCAAAGGGAAGGGGGGGAGCTGTTTTTT. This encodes CAWQREGGELFF.

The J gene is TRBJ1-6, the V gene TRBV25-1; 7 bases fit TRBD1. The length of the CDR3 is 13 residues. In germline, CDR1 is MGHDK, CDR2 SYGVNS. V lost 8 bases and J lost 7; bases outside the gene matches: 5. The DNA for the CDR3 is TGTGCCAGCCGGGACAGACCAAATTCACCCCTCCACTTT. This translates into CASRDRPNSPLHF. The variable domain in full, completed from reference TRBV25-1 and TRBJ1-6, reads EADIYQTPRYLVIGTGKKITLECSQTMGHDKMYWYQQDPGMELHLIHYSYGVNSTEKGDLSSESTVSRIRTEHFPLTLESARPSHTSQYLCASRDRPNSPLHFGNGTRLTVT.

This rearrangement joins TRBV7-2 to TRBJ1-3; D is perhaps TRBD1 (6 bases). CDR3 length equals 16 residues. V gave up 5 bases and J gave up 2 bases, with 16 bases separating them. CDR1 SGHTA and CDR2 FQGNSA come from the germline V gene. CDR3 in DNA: TGTGCCAGCAGCCTCATTGGGGGGCCTACTGGAAACACCATATATTTT. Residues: CASSLIGGPTGNTIYF. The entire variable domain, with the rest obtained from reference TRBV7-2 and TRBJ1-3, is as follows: GAGVSQSPSNKVTEKGKDVELRCDPISGHTALYWYRQSLGQGLEFLIYFQGNSAPDKSGLPSDRFSAERTGGSVSTLTIQRTQQEDSAVYLCASSLIGGPTGNTIYFGEGSWLTVV.

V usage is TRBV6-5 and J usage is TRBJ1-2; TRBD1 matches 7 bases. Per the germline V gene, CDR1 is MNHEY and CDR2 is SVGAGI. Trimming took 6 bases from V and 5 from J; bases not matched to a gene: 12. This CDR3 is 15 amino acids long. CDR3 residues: CASRSDRPTLYGYTF. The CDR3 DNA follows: TGTGCCAGCAGATCGGACAGGCCAACACTTTATGGCTACACCTTC.

CDR3 in amino acids: CASSQSAEAFF. For the CDR3, the DNA is TGTGCCAGCAGCCAGAGTGCTGAAGCTTTCTTT. The gene calls are TRBV14 and TRBJ1-1; D remains ambiguous. The V end was cut by 3 bases, the J end by 6 bases, with 5 bases between. The CDR3 length is 11 residues. Germline CDR1 and CDR2: SGHDN and FVKESK.

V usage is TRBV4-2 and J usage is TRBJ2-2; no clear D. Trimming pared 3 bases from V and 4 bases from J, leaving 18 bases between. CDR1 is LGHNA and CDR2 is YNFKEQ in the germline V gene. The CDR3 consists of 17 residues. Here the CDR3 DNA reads TGTGCCAGCAGCCATTCCAACGAAGGAGTGACCACCGGGGAGCTGTTTTTT. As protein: CASSHSNEGVTTGELFF.

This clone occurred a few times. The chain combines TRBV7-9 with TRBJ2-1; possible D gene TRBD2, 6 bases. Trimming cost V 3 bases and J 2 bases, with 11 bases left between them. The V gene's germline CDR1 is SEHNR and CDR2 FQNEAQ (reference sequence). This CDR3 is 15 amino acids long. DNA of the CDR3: TGTGCCAGCAGCTTTACTAGCCCCCCCTACAATGAGCAGTTCTTC. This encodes CASSFTSPPYNEQFF.

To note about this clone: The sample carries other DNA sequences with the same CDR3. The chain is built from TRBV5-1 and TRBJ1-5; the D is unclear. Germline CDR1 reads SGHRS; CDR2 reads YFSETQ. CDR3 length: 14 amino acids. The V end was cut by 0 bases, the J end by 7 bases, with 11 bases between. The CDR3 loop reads CASSLGGPGQPQHF. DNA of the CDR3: TGCGCCAGCAGCTTGGGAGGCCCTGGGCAGCCCCAGCATTTT.

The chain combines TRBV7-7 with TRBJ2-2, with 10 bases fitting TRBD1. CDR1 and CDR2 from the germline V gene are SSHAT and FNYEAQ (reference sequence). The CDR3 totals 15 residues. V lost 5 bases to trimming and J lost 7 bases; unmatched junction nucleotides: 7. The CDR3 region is CASSLDRGRGGELFF. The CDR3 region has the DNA TGTGCCAGCAGCCTCGACAGGGGGCGCGGCGGGGAGCTGTTTTTT.